The 27 T cell receptor beta chains reported below all come from one sample, sequenced in a study of monozygotic twins with cystic fibrosis. Method: immunoSEQ multiplex PCR; TCRdb's copy keeps in-frame clones and lacks some. Among around 27,000 clones, 75% to 95% were seen once, and the ten largest hold approximately 0.54%. Sequenced material: blood. The receptors here all came from a girl between 2 and 10 years old with cystic fibrosis.

The count of this clone is one. This rearrangement joins TRBV7-9 to TRBJ1-2; D might be TRBD1 (5 bases). Trimming removed 1 base at V and 8 bases at J, with 14 bases between. This CDR3 region has 14 residues. Germline loops: CDR1 SEHNR, CDR2 FQNEAQ (reference sequence). CDR3 loop: CASSLESRGSGYTF. CDR3 coding DNA: TGTGCCAGCAGCTTAGAATCCCGGGGGTCGGGCTACACCTTC.

The CDR3 region has the DNA TGTGCCAGCAGCCCCTCCCGACTAGGGGGCTCCTACGAGCAGTACTTC. The encoded protein is CASSPSRLGGSYEQYF. This rearrangement joins TRBV4-2 to TRBJ2-7, with D possibly being TRBD1 or TRBD2 (6 bases each). V was shortened by 4 bases and J by 0 bases, with 16 bases between the two germline ends. CDR1 is LGHNA, CDR2 YNFKEQ, per germline. The CDR3 extends over 16 amino acids.

The chain combines TRBV6-5 with TRBJ1-2, with 7 bases fitting TRBD1. J lost 3 bases, V lost 2 bases, and 6 bases had no gene match. The CDR3 totals 15 residues. Germline V gene lookup returns CDR1 MNHEY and CDR2 SVGAGI. CDR3 sequence (DNA): TGTGCCAGCAGTTACACGGCAGGGGGTGACTATGGCTACACCTTC. Amino acids: CASSYTAGGDYGYTF.

The chain couples TRBV7-9 to TRBJ2-7; D may be TRBD1 (5 bases). Germline V CDR1 and CDR2: SEHNR, FQNEAQ (reference sequence). V lost 5 bases to trimming and J lost 2 bases, with 22 bases between them. The CDR3 spans 17 residues. The CDR3 nucleotides are TGTGCCAGCAGCCCACTCTCAGGGCCCAACCCCACCTACGAGCAGTACTTC. Amino acid sequence: CASSPLSGPNPTYEQYF.

As for this clone: At one end the junction does not follow the germline gene, possibly because of a read error. J is TRBJ1-1 and V is TRBV6-5; tentative D call: TRBD1 (5 bases). Looked up from germline, CDR1 is MNHEY and CDR2 is SVGAGI. The CDR3 totals 14 residues. In DNA, the CDR3 is TGTGCCAGCAGTGACTCGGGGGTAAGGGTTGAAGCTTTCTTT. This codes for CASSDSGVRVEAFF.

The chain has TRBV5-4 and TRBJ2-3; TRBD2 aligns across 12 bases. With V trimmed by 0 bases and J by 3 bases, 2 bases remained unmatched. This CDR3 region has 16 residues. Germline V lookup: CDR1 SGHNT, CDR2 YYREEE (reference sequence). The CDR3: CASSLGLAGETDTQYF. CDR3 coding DNA: TGTGCCAGCAGCTTGGGACTAGCGGGGGAGACAGATACGCAGTATTTT.

This chain connects TRBV11-2 to TRBJ1-2, with 8 positions matching TRBD1. The CDR3 length is 15 residues. Germline trimming cut 4 bases from V and 8 bases from J; bases unmatched to any gene: 12. The germline CDR1 and CDR2 sequences are SGHAT and FQNNGV. The CDR3 here is CASSSQGDTSRGYTF. CDR3 DNA sequence: TGTGCCAGCAGCTCACAGGGGGACACCTCTCGGGGCTACACCTTC. Combining the CDR3 with reference TRBV11-2 and TRBJ1-2 gives the whole variable domain EAGVAQSPRYKIIEKRQSVAFWCNPISGHATLYWYQQILGQGPKLLIQFQNNGVVDDSQLPKDRFSAERLKGVDSTLKIQPAKLEDSAVYLCASSSQGDTSRGYTFGSGTRLTVV.

The table lists this clone with a few counts. V gene TRBV6-1 combines with J gene TRBJ1-5, with TRBD1 as a possible D gene (5 bases). Germline-derived CDR1 and CDR2 are MNHNS and SASEGT. V was shortened by 4 bases and J by 3 bases, with 13 bases between the two germline ends. CDR3 length: 15 residues. Here the CDR3 reads CASSGGTGANQPQHF. CDR3 nucleotide sequence: TGTGCCAGCAGTGGTGGGACGGGAGCCAATCAGCCCCAGCATTTT.

The chain recombines TRBV10-3 with TRBJ2-5, with D maybe TRBD1 (6 bases). The CDR3 covers 17 residues. CDR1 ENHRY and CDR2 SYGVKD come from the germline V gene. Trimming took 0 bases from V and 4 from J, leaving 18 bases between them. The CDR3 region is CAISESRTVVGGETQYF. For the CDR3, the DNA is TGTGCCATCAGTGAGTCCAGGACCGTCGTAGGGGGAGAGACCCAGTACTTC.

J is TRBJ2-3 and V is TRBV6-5, with 12 bases that match TRBD2. The V gene end was trimmed by 2 bases and the J gene end by 4 bases; junction bases not matched to a gene: 4. The germline V gene encodes CDR1 MNHEY and CDR2 SVGAGI. The CDR3 has 16 residues. In DNA form, the CDR3 reads TGTGCCAGCAGTTACCGGACTAGCGGGGCCCCAGATACGCAGTATTTT. As protein: CASSYRTSGAPDTQYF.

The chain joins TRBV14 to TRBJ1-1, with D unresolved. The CDR3 is 12 residues long. V was cut by 3 bases and J by 11 bases, with 13 bases left in between. Germline V gene data show CDR1 as SGHDN and CDR2 as FVKESK. CDR3 in DNA: TGTGCCAGCAGCCATACGACCGCACGGGCTTTCTTT. It translates to CASSHTTARAFF.

The chain carries TRBV4-2 and TRBJ2-7; 11 bases fit TRBD1. V lost 5 bases, J lost 3 bases, and 0 bases stayed unmatched. The CDR3 contains 13 residues. The germline V gene encodes CDR1 LGHNA and CDR2 YNFKEQ. The CDR3 sequence: CASSGTGGYEQYF. CDR3 DNA: TGTGCCAGCAGCGGGACAGGGGGCTACGAGCAGTACTTC.

The V and J genes are TRBV19 and TRBJ2-5, with 8 bases that match TRBD1. The germline gives CDR1 LNHDA, CDR2 SQIVND (reference sequence). V lost 9 bases, J lost 5 bases, and 14 bases stayed unmatched. CDR3 length: 15 amino acids. This chain's CDR3 is CASTTTAGGGETQYF. Written as DNA, the CDR3 is TGTGCCAGCACAACTACCGCAGGGGGCGGTGAGACCCAGTACTTC.

This rearrangement joins TRBV30 to TRBJ2-3; D is possibly TRBD1 (5 bases). Looked up from germline, CDR1 is GTSNPN and CDR2 is SVGIG (reference sequence). V lost 0 bases to trimming and J lost 2 bases, with 12 bases between them. The CDR3 is 15 residues long. CDR3 nucleotides: TGTGCCTGGAGTGTAGGGCAGGGTTTCACAGATACGCAGTATTTT. This sequence encodes CAWSVGQGFTDTQYF.

The chain has TRBV5-1 and TRBJ1-6; D gene unclear. With 3 bases removed from V and 6 bases from J, the gap between germline ends came to 16 bases. The length of the CDR3 is 16 residues. CDR1 is SGHRS, CDR2 YFSETQ, per germline. The CDR3 is CASSSSGVPFNSPLHF. DNA for the CDR3: TGCGCCAGCAGCTCTTCCGGGGTCCCGTTTAATTCACCCCTCCACTTT.

The V call is TRBV6-5, the J call TRBJ1-1; D gene unclear. V lost 2 bases, J lost 2 bases, and 15 bases lay in between. There are 16 residues in the CDR3. Germline CDR1 and CDR2: MNHEY and SVGAGI. CDR3 region: CASSYLLSAGNTEAFF. The CDR3 DNA sequence: TGTGCCAGCAGTTACCTTTTATCGGCAGGAAACACTGAAGCTTTCTTT.

This chain connects TRBV6-5 to TRBJ2-7, with 10 bases fitting TRBD1. Per the germline V gene, CDR1 is MNHEY and CDR2 is SVGAGI. V lost 5 bases to trimming and J lost 3 bases; unmatched junction nucleotides: 7. The CDR3 runs 15 residues. CDR3 in amino acids: CASSPRTGGDYEQYF. The CDR3 DNA is TGTGCCAGCAGTCCGCGGACAGGGGGAGACTACGAGCAGTACTTC.

This clone was recorded only once. The genes are TRBV7-2 and TRBJ2-3; 9 bases match TRBD2. Germline-derived CDR1 and CDR2 are SGHTA and FQGNSA. The CDR3 totals 15 residues. Trimming removed 3 bases from V and 3 bases from J; junction bases left unmatched: 4. CDR3 coding DNA: TGTGCCAGCAGCTTGAGGCTAGCGGGGACAGATACGCAGTATTTT. Its protein product is CASSLRLAGTDTQYF.

The chain recombines TRBV6-6 with TRBJ2-3; D unresolved. The CDR3 spans 13 residues. V lost 2 bases and J 3 bases, leaving 6 bases between the germline ends. Germline CDR1 is MNHNY and CDR2 is SVGAGI (reference sequence). The CDR3 coding sequence is TGTGCCAGCAGTTACGGTGTTACAGATACGCAGTATTTT. The encoded protein is CASSYGVTDTQYF.

The genes are TRBV6-8 and TRBJ2-7, with a weak D call TRBD2 (5 bases). Germline CDR1 reads MNHGY; CDR2 reads SAAAGT. The CDR3 spans 17 residues. The ends were cut back, 2 bases at V and 1 base at J, with 18 bases in the middle. Written as DNA, the CDR3 is TGTGCCAGCAGTTACCCCAACCAGCGGAAACCTTCCTACGAGCAGTACTTC. This encodes CASSYPNQRKPSYEQYF.

This clone was seen once. The rearrangement links TRBV7-3 to TRBJ1-6; tentatively, D is TRBD1 (5 bases). This CDR3 is built from 15 residues. Germline V gene data show CDR1 as SGHTA and CDR2 as FQGTGA. Trimming took off 2 bases at V and 7 bases at J, with 12 bases between the two ends. CDR3 amino acids: CASSLGSQGNSPLHF. DNA for the CDR3: TGTGCCAGCAGCTTAGGGTCTCAGGGAAATTCACCCCTCCACTTT.

The CDR3 is CASSLWSLVETGELFF. In DNA form, the CDR3 reads TGTGCCAGCAGCTTGTGGTCACTAGTTGAGACCGGGGAGCTGTTTTTT. The chain combines TRBV5-4 with TRBJ2-2; a possible D gene is TRBD2 (5 bases). The CDR3 contains 16 residues. Trimming stripped 1 base from V and 5 bases from J, with 15 bases between. Germline CDR1 is SGHNT and CDR2 is YYREEE (reference sequence).

Notes on this clone: One junction end does not reproduce the germline sequence, and a read error may be involved. The rearrangement uses TRBV7-7 and TRBJ2-1, with TRBD2 matching 10 bases. The CDR3 extends over 15 amino acids. Germline lookup yields CDR1 SSHAT and CDR2 FNYEAQ (reference sequence). The CDR3 spells CASSLAGASYNEQFF. For the CDR3, the DNA is TGTGCCAGCAGCCTAGCGGGGGCCTCCTACAATGAGCAGTTCTTC.

This chain uses TRBV19 with TRBJ1-5; D remains unclear. The CDR3 runs to 13 residues. The germline V gene has CDR1 LNHDA and CDR2 SQIVND (reference sequence). Trimming pared 3 bases from V and 5 bases from J, leaving 8 bases between. CDR3 protein: CASSIWIDQPQHF. The CDR3 DNA follows: TGTGCCAGTAGTATCTGGATCGATCAGCCCCAGCATTTT.

V gene TRBV27 combines with J gene TRBJ2-1; 7 positions agree with TRBD2. CDR3 length: 16 residues. Germline V gives CDR1 MNHEY, CDR2 SMNVEV (reference sequence). J was trimmed by 0 bases and V by 3 bases; bases with no gene match: 5. In nucleotides, the CDR3 is TGTGCCAGCAGTTTGGGACTACCGAGCTCCTACAATGAGCAGTTCTTC. Translation: CASSLGLPSSYNEQFF.

The chain has TRBV4-2 and TRBJ1-2; no clear D gene. The germline V gene has CDR1 LGHNA and CDR2 YNFKEQ. The CDR3 is 14 amino acids. The germline V and J ends were trimmed by 7 bases and 4 bases, with 16 bases remaining between them. DNA for the CDR3: TGTGCCAGCACGGTCGGGGATGATAGCTATGGCTACACCTTC. Translation: CASTVGDDSYGYTF.

The rearrangement joins TRBV29-1 to TRBJ2-3; 9 bases agree with TRBD1. Germline V lookup: CDR1 SQVTM, CDR2 ANQGSEA. The CDR3 consists of 15 residues. J was trimmed by 3 bases and V by 6 bases; bases with no gene match: 10. The CDR3 DNA reads as TGCAGCGTCACTCCGACAGGGGGTGGGACAGATACGCAGTATTTT. Translating it yields CSVTPTGGGTDTQYF.